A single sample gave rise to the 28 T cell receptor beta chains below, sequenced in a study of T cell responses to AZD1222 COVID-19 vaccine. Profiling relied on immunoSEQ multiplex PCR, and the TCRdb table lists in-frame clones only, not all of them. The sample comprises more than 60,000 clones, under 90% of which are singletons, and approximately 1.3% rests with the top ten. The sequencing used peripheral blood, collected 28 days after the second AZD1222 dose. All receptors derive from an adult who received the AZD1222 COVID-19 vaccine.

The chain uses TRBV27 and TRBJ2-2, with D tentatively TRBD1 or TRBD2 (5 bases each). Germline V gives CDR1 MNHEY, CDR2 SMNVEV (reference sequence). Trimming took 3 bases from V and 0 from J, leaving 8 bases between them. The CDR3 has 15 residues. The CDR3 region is CASSFGTSNTGELFF. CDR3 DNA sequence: TGTGCCAGCAGTTTTGGGACCTCGAACACCGGGGAGCTGTTTTTT.

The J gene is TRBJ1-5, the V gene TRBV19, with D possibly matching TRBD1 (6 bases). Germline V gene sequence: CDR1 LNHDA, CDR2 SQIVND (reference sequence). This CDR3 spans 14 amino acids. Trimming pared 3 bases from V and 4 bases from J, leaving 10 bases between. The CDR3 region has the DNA TGTGCCAGTAGTATTTCGAGGGGGAATCAGCCCCAGCATTTT. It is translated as CASSISRGNQPQHF.

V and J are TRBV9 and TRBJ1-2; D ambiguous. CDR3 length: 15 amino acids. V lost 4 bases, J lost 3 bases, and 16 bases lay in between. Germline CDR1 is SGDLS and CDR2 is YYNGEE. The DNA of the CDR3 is TGTGCCAGCAGCAAAACACCCTCGAGGGACTATGGCTACACCTTC. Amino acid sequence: CASSKTPSRDYGYTF.

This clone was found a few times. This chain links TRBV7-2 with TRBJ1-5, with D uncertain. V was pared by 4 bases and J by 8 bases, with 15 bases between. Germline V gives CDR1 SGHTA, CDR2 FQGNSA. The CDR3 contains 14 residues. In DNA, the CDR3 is TGTGCCAGCAGCTCCCGGGGAGGGAGGGAGCCCCAGCATTTT. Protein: CASSSRGGREPQHF.

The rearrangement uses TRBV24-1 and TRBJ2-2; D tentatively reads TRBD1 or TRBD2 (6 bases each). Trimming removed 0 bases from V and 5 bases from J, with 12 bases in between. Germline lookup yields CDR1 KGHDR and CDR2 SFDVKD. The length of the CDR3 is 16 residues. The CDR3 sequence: CATSDLGGRGTGELFF. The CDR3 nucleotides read TGTGCCACCAGTGATTTGGGGGGGCGCGGGACCGGGGAGCTGTTTTTT.

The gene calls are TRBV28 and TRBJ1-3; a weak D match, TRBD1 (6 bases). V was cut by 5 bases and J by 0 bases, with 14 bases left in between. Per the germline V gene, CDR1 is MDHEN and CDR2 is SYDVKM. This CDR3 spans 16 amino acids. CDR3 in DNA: TGTGCCAGCAGTATACTACAGGGATTCTCTGGAAACACCATATATTTT. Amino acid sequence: CASSILQGFSGNTIYF.

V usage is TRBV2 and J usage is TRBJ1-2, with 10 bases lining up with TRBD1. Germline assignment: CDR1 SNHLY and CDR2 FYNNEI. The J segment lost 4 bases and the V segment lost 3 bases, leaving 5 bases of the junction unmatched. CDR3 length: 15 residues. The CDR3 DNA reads TGTGCCAGCAGTGACCGGACAGGGGGAATCTATGGCTACACCTTC. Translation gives CASSDRTGGIYGYTF.

The CDR3 is CASSQGTSGLSYEQYF. CDR3 in DNA: TGTGCCAGCAGCCAAGGGACTAGCGGACTAAGCTACGAGCAGTACTTC. The chain uses TRBV7-6 and TRBJ2-7, with 11 bases matching TRBD2. CDR1 and CDR2 from the germline V gene are SGHVS and FNYEAQ. With 5 bases clipped from V and 3 bases from J, the junction kept 9 bases outside the gene matches. The CDR3 sequence is 16 residues long.

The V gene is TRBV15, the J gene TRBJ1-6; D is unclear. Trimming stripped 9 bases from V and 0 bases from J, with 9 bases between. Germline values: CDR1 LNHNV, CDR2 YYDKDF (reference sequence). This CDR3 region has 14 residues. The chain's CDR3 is CATSGDSYNSPLHF. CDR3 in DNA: TGTGCCACTTCAGGTGACTCCTATAATTCACCCCTCCACTTT.

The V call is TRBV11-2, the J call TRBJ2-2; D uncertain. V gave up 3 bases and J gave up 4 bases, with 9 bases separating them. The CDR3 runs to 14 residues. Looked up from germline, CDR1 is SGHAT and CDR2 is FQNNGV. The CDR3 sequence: CASSFAAITGELFF. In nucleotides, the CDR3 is TGTGCCAGCAGCTTCGCAGCGATCACCGGGGAGCTGTTTTTT. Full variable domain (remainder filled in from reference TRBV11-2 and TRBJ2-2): EAGVAQSPRYKIIEKRQSVAFWCNPISGHATLYWYQQILGQGPKLLIQFQNNGVVDDSQLPKDRFSAERLKGVDSTLKIQPAKLEDSAVYLCASSFAAITGELFFGEGSRLTVL.

The CDR3 DNA reads TGTGCCAGCAGTCCTTGGGACTATGGCTACACCTTC. This translates into CASSPWDYGYTF. The chain joins TRBV28 to TRBJ1-2; no clear D. This CDR3 contains 12 residues. V shed 5 bases and J shed 3 bases, with 7 bases lying between them. Germline V gene lookup returns CDR1 MDHEN and CDR2 SYDVKM.

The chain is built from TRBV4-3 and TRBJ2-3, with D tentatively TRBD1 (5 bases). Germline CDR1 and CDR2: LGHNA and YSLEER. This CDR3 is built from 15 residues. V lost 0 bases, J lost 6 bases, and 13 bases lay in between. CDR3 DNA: TGCGCCAGCAGCCAAGATAAGTCAGGGATGGATACGCAGTATTTT. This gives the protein CASSQDKSGMDTQYF.

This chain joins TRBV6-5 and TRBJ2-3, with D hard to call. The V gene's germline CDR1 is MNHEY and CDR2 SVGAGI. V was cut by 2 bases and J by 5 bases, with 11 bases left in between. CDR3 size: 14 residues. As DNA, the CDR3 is TGTGCCAGCAGTTACCATCAACGGTTAGATACGCAGTATTTT. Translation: CASSYHQRLDTQYF.

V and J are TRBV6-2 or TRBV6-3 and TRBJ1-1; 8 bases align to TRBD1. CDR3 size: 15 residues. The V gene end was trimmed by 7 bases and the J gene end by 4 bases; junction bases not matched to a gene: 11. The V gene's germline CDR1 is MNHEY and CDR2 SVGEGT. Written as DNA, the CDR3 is TGTGCCAGCACCCCCCGCCGGACAGGGACCACTGAAGCTTTCTTT. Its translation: CASTPRRTGTTEAFF.

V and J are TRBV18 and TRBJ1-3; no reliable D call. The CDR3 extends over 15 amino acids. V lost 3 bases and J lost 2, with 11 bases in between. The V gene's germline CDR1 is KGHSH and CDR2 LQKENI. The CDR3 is CASSPGFFTGNTIYF. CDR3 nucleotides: TGTGCCAGCTCACCGGGATTTTTCACTGGAAACACCATATATTTT.

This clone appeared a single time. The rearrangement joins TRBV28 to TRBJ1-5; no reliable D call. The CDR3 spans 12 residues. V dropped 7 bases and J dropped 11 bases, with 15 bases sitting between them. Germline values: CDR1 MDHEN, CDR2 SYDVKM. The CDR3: CASTQIAGSQHF. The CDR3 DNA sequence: TGTGCCAGCACCCAAATTGCGGGATCCCAGCATTTT.

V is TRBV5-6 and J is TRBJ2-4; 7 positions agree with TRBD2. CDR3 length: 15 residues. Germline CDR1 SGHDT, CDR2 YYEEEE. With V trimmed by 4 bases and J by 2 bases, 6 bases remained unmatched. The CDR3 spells CASSPTGGSKNIQYF. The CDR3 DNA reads TGTGCCAGCAGCCCAACGGGAGGCTCCAAAAACATTCAGTACTTC.

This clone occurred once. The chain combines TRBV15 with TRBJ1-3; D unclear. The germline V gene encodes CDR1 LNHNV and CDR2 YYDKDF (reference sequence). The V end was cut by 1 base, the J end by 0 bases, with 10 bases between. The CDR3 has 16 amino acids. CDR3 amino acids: CATSRVARSSGNTIYF. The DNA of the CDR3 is TGTGCCACCAGCAGAGTTGCCAGGAGCTCTGGAAACACCATATATTTT.

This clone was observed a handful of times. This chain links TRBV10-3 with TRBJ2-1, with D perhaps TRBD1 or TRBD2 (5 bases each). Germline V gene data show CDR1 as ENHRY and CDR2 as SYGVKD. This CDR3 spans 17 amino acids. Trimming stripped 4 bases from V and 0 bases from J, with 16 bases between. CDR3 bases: TGTGCCATCAGTGCTACCGGGACCAAGAGCTCCTACAATGAGCAGTTCTTC. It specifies CAISATGTKSSYNEQFF.

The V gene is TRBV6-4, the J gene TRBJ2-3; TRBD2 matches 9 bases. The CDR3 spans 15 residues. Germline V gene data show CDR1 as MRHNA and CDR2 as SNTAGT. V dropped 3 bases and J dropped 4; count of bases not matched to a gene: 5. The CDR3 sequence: CASSDRREGPDTQYF. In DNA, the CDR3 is TGTGCCAGCAGTGATCGGCGGGAGGGCCCAGATACGCAGTATTTT.

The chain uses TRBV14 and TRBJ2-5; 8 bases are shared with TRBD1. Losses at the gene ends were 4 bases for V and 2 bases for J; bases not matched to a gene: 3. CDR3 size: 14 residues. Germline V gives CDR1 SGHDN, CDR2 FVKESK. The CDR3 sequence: CASSPWTGQETQYF. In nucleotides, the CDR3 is TGTGCCAGCAGCCCCTGGACAGGGCAAGAGACCCAGTACTTC. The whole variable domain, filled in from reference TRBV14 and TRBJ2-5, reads EAGVTQFPSHSVIEKGQTVTLRCDPISGHDNLYWYRRVMGKEIKFLLHFVKESKQDESGMPNNRFLAERTGGTYSTLKVQPAELEDSGVYFCASSPWTGQETQYFGPGTRLLVL.

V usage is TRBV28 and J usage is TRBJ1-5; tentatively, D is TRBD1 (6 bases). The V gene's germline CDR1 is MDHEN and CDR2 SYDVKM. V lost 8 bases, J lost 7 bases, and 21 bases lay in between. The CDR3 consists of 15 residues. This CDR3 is CASCYGGGRGQPQHF. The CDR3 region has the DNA TGTGCCAGCTGTTATGGAGGGGGACGTGGCCAGCCCCAGCATTTT. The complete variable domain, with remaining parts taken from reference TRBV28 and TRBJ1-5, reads DVKVTQSSRYLVKRTGEKVFLECVQDMDHENMFWYRQDPGLGLRLIYFSYDVKMKEKGDIPEGYSVSREKKERFSLILESASTNQTSMYLCASCYGGGRGQPQHFGDGTRLSIL.

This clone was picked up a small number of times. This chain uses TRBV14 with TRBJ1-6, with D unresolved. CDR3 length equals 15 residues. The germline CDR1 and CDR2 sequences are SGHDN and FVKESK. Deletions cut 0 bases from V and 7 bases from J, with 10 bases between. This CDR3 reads CASSQDRSANSPLHF. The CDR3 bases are TGTGCCAGCAGCCAAGATCGTTCAGCAAATTCACCCCTCCACTTT.

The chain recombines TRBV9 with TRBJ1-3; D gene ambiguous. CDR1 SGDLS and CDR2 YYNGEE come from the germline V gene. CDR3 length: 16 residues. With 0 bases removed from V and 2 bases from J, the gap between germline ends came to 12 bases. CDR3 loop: CASSVAGNSPGNTIYF. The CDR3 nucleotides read TGTGCCAGCAGCGTAGCGGGAAATTCTCCTGGAAACACCATATATTTT.

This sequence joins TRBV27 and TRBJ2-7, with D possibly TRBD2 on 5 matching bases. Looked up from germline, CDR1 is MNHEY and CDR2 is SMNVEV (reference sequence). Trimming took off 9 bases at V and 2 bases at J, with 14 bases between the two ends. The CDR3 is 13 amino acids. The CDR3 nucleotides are TGTGCCAGTTCCCTAGCTGCCACCTACGAGCAGTACTTC. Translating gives CASSLAATYEQYF.

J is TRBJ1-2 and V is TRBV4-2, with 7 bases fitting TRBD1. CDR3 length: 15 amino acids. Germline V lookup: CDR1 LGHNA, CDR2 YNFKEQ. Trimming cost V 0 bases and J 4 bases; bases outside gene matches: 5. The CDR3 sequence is CASSQDIQGFYGYTF. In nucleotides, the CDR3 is TGTGCCAGCAGCCAAGATATACAGGGGTTCTATGGCTACACCTTC.

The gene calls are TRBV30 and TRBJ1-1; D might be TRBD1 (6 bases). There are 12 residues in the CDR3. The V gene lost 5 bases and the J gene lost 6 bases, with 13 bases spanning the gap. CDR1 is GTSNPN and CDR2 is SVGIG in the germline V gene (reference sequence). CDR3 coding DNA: TGTGCCTGGGTGCAGGGGTACGCTGAAGCTTTCTTT. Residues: CAWVQGYAEAFF.

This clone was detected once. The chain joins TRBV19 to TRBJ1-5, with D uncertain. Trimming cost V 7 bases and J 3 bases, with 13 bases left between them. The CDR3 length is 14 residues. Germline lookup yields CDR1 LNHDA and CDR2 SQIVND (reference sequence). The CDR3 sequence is CASTVGRNNQPQHF. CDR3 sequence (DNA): TGTGCCAGTACCGTTGGGAGGAACAATCAGCCCCAGCATTTT.